Listed below are T cell receptor beta chains from one sample, sequenced in a study of CD8 T cells in ankylosing spondylitis. TCRdb passed the 5' RACE reads through MiXCR, listing each CDR3 protein once. The sample contains about 500,000 distinct CDR3 sequences, approximately 5.3% of which appear only once. The sample taken for sequencing was blood, either unsorted or a sorted T cell fraction (not recorded which). These receptors all come from a male donor with ankylosing spondylitis. CDR3s include the opening cysteine and the closing phenylalanine or tryptophan. The order of the fields is V gene, clone size, D gene, J gene, CDR3 protein, CDR3 DNA. D genes are given only for firm matches. Clone size is given for some rows only: seen once, a few or many times, or a class if the clone is expanded.

TRBV27	many	NA	TRBJ1-2	CASSLSGGGPYYGYTF	TGTGCCAGCAGTTTATCCGGGGGGGGACCGTACTATGGCTACACCTTC
TRBV20-1	many	NA	TRBJ1-4	CSARSRMNEKLFF	TGCAGTGCGAGAAGCAGGATGAATGAAAAACTGTTTTTT
TRBV5-1	many	NA	TRBJ2-7	CASAWWRVNSYEQYF	TGCGCCAGCGCCTGGTGGAGGGTAAACTCCTACGAGCAGTACTTC
TRBV27	NA	NA	TRBJ1-6	CASSLSFGNNSPLHF	TGTGCCAGCAGTTTATCGTTCGGTAATAATTCACCCCTCCACTTT
TRBV5-1	many	TRBD2	TRBJ2-7	CASTLTSGYYEQYF	TGCGCCAGCACACTGACTAGCGGCTACTACGAGCAGTACTTC
TRBV4-3	many	NA	TRBJ2-3	CASSQDNRVGADTQYF	TGCGCCAGCAGCCAAGATAACAGGGTTGGGGCAGATACGCAGTATTTT
TRBV20-1	many	TRBD2	TRBJ2-3	CSAKKRGNYFSTDTQYF	TGCAGTGCCAAGAAGCGGGGGAACTACTTCAGCACAGATACGCAGTATTTT
TRBV5-1	many	TRBD1	TRBJ1-1	CASSFIGQGATEAFF	TGCGCCAGCAGCTTTATCGGGCAGGGGGCGACTGAAGCTTTCTTT
TRBV5-5	many	NA	TRBJ2-2	CASSLVGHGELFF	TGTGCCAGCAGCTTGGTGGGTCACGGGGAGCTGTTTTTT
TRBV4-3	many	TRBD2	TRBJ2-3	CASSQEGTSGSPRADTQYF	TGCGCCAGCAGCCAAGAAGGGACTAGCGGGAGTCCTAGGGCAGATACGCAGTATTTT